This TCR beta chain appears in the sequencing data of a study of neurological immune-mediated disorders. Study-level findings and limits: Subjects shared no identical expanded-clone CDR3 amino acid sequences, suggesting private TCR-beta repertoires in all groups.

By 5'RACE with 10-nucleotide random UMIs, the cDNA was made. MiXCR, run by TCRdb on the 5' RACE reads, gives a single entry per CDR3 protein. The sample carries fewer than 20,000 distinct CDR3 sequences, 3% to 4.5% recorded once. Serving as healthy controls were blood bank volunteers based in Maryland, USA. The cell input for sorted libraries was 900,000 to 1,000,000, and those cells were CD4+ or CD8+ T cells. CDR1 is MDHEN, CDR2 SYDVKM, per germline. The CDR3 is 15 amino acids. V was shortened by 6 bases and J by 1 base, with 16 bases between the two germline ends. This clonotype was observed at least ten times. The antigen is unknown.

This chain joins TRBV28 and TRBJ2-7, with D possibly TRBD2 on 6 matching bases. Input material: CD8+ T cells from blood. The receptor was derived from a middle-aged woman in good health. In nucleotides, the CDR3 is TGTGCCAGCAGGTTGGCTAACGGGGGTTCCTACGAGCAGTACTTC. Translated: CASRLANGGSYEQYF.